This record looks at one TCR beta chain sequence and its context. The antigen remains undetermined. Sequencing was performed with immunoSEQ multiplex PCR; in TCRdb, only in-frame clones are kept and a portion is missing. The sample has around 100,000 clones, approximately 90% seen once. The sample is drawn from a study of graft-versus-host responses after intestinal transplantation. This CDR3 comprises 17 residues. Germline CDR1 is MGHDK and CDR2 is SYGVNS. Germline trimming cut 3 bases from V and 1 base from J; bases unmatched to any gene: 8. V gene TRBV25-1 combines with J gene TRBJ2-5, with 10 bases that match TRBD2. This clonotype was obtained from a human donor who was the organ donor for an intestinal transplant. The source material was unstimulated CD4+ T cells sorted from spleen or lymph node cells, sampled before transplant. The CDR3 loop reads CASSEYRTSGSQETQYF. The DNA for the CDR3 is TGTGCCAGCAGTGAGTATCGGACTAGCGGCTCCCAAGAGACCCAGTACTTC.